One and the same sample provided the 32 T cell receptor beta chains below, sequenced in a study of identical twins. TCRdb itself ran the 5' RACE reads through MiXCR, one entry per CDR3 protein. The data show roughly 1,500,000 distinct CDR3 sequences, roughly 35% seen once. Material: cord blood. The receptor source for this set is a newborn girl in good health.

V usage is TRBV20-1 and J usage is TRBJ1-5; D is ambiguous. This CDR3 is built from 15 residues. V was trimmed by 1 base and J by 9 bases, leaving 19 bases between them. Germline assignment: CDR1 DFQATT and CDR2 SNEGSKA (reference sequence). CDR3 DNA: TGCAGTGCTAGAGTGGGCCAGAGGGCCACTCGGCCCCAGCATTTT. As protein: CSARVGQRATRPQHF.

In its sample, this clonotype was seen many times. This chain joins TRBV3-1 and TRBJ2-7, with TRBD2 identical over 13 bases. Germline trimming cut 4 bases from V and 4 bases from J; bases unmatched to any gene: 4. The CDR3 spans 15 residues. Germline V CDR1 and CDR2: LGHDT, YNNKEL (reference sequence). The CDR3 DNA is TGTGCCAGCAGCCCATTACTAGCGGGAGGGTACGAGCAGTACTTC. It codes for CASSPLLAGGYEQYF.

A remark on this clonotype: A much more abundant neighbour one base away suggests this may be a read error. The chain recombines TRBV10-3 with TRBJ2-1; no firm D call. Trimming stripped 0 bases from V and 10 bases from J, with 10 bases between. This CDR3 comprises 13 residues. The germline V gene has CDR1 ENHRY and CDR2 SYGVKD. This CDR3 is CAISESYSYEQFF. As DNA, the CDR3 is TGTGCCATCAGTGAGTCCTACTCCTACGAGCAGTTCTTC.

This clonotype was seen a few times. The chain carries TRBV6-5 and TRBJ1-2; 10 bases agree with TRBD1. J lost 7 bases, V lost 6 bases, and 5 bases had no gene match. Germline V lookup: CDR1 MNHEY, CDR2 SVGAGI. CDR3 size: 13 residues. The CDR3 region has the DNA TGTGCCAGCAGCACCGGGACAGGGGTTGGCTACACCTTC. This sequence encodes CASSTGTGVGYTF.

This clonotype has only a few counts. The J gene is TRBJ1-5, the V gene TRBV6-6; perhaps TRBD1 as D (6 bases). The CDR3 contains 16 residues. Trimming shortened V by 0 bases and J by 4 bases, and 13 bases separated the two germline ends. Germline V gene data show CDR1 as MNHNY and CDR2 as SVGAGI (reference sequence). As DNA, the CDR3 is TGTGCCAGCAGTTACTCCGAAGGGGGGGAAAATCAGCCCCAGCATTTT. It codes for CASSYSEGGENQPQHF.

This clonotype was counted a few times. The gene calls are TRBV10-1 and TRBJ2-3, with TRBD2 identical over 12 bases. The germline gives CDR1 WNHNN, CDR2 SYGVQD (reference sequence). There are 17 residues in the CDR3. With 4 bases clipped from V and 3 bases from J, the junction kept 8 bases outside the gene matches. CDR3 nucleotides: TGCGCCAGCAGTGTCGGACTAGCGGGGAGTACAACAGATACGCAGTATTTT. It yields the protein CASSVGLAGSTTDTQYF.

This clonotype was observed once. This sequence joins TRBV7-2 and TRBJ2-2; TRBD2 matches at 11 bases. CDR3 size: 14 residues. CDR1 and CDR2 (germline): SGHTA, FQGNSA. J was trimmed by 7 bases and V by 5 bases; bases with no gene match: 3. Written as DNA, the CDR3 is TGTGCCAGCAGCCGAACTAGCGGGAGCGGGGAGCTGTTTTTT. Translating gives CASSRTSGSGELFF. The entire variable domain, with the rest obtained from reference TRBV7-2 and TRBJ2-2, is as follows: GAGVSQSPSNKVTEKGKDVELRCDPISGHTALYWYRQSLGQGLEFLIYFQGNSAPDKSGLPSDRFSAERTGGSVSTLTIQRTQQEDSAVYLCASSRTSGSGELFFGEGSRLTVL.

This clonotype was recorded a few times. V and J are TRBV20-1 and TRBJ2-7; possibly TRBD1 or TRBD2 for D (6 bases each). The germline V gene encodes CDR1 DFQATT and CDR2 SNEGSKA (reference sequence). V was clipped by 0 bases and J by 5 bases, with 20 bases between them. CDR3 length equals 16 residues. CDR3 region: CSARDLEGEALHEQYF. The CDR3 nucleotides read TGCAGTGCTAGAGATCTAGAGGGGGAGGCTCTCCACGAGCAGTACTTC.

This clonotype appeared many times. The chain links TRBV7-9 to TRBJ2-3; D may be TRBD1 (6 bases). V lost 5 bases to trimming and J lost 0 bases, with 21 bases between them. The CDR3 loop spans 18 amino acids. Germline loops: CDR1 SEHNR, CDR2 FQNEAQ (reference sequence). The CDR3 DNA reads as TGTGCCAGCAGCCTAAACGAAGTCCGGGACAAGAGCACAGATACGCAGTATTTT. Translation: CASSLNEVRDKSTDTQYF.

Only a few counts were recorded for this clonotype. The chain recombines TRBV20-1 with TRBJ2-1; 11 bases align to TRBD2. The CDR3 extends over 15 amino acids. The V segment lost 5 bases and the J segment 7 bases; nucleotides outside the gene matches: 10. Per germline, CDR1 DFQATT and CDR2 SNEGSKA (reference sequence). This CDR3 reads CSAHVSGRASNEQFF. In DNA form, the CDR3 reads TGCAGTGCTCACGTTAGCGGGAGGGCCTCGAATGAGCAGTTCTTC.

The rearrangement links TRBV5-6 to TRBJ1-6; 7 nucleotides match TRBD1. The germline CDR1 and CDR2 sequences are SGHDT and YYEEEE. This CDR3 comprises 16 residues. V was pared by 0 bases and J by 7 bases, with 7 bases of the junction left unmatched. CDR3 in amino acids: CASSLAHRGRNSPLHF. The CDR3 bases are TGTGCCAGCAGCTTGGCCCACAGGGGCCGCAATTCACCCCTCCACTTT.

This CDR3 is CASSVRAGPSDTQYF. The CDR3 DNA reads TGTGCCAGCAGCGTAAGGGCGGGTCCCTCAGATACGCAGTATTTT. The rearrangement uses TRBV9 and TRBJ2-3; possibly TRBD2 for D (5 bases). Germline assignment: CDR1 SGDLS and CDR2 YYNGEE. The length of the CDR3 is 15 residues. V gave up 1 base and J gave up 4 bases, with 13 bases separating them.

This clonotype was seen only once. The chain recombines TRBV10-3 with TRBJ2-1, with D possibly TRBD1 on 5 matching bases. The CDR3 is made up of 14 amino acids. Trimming left V 6 bases short and J 1 base short, with 10 bases between. Germline lookup yields CDR1 ENHRY and CDR2 SYGVKD. The CDR3 reads CAIRGPVSYNEQFF. The CDR3 nucleotides read TGTGCCATCAGGGGGCCGGTTTCCTACAATGAGCAGTTCTTC.

The V gene is TRBV27, the J gene TRBJ2-7; D is unclear. Trimming removed 2 bases at V and 1 base at J, with 12 bases between. This CDR3 has 15 amino acids. Germline values: CDR1 MNHEY, CDR2 SMNVEV (reference sequence). The CDR3 nucleotides are TGTGCCAGCAGTTTAGGGATGGGGTCGTCCTACGAGCAGTACTTC. Its protein product is CASSLGMGSSYEQYF.

As DNA, the CDR3 is TGTGCCAGCAGCCAAGGGCTAGCCCCGGACACCGGGGAGCTGTTTTTT. It encodes CASSQGLAPDTGELFF. This chain connects TRBV4-2 to TRBJ2-2; TRBD2 might be the D (5 bases). CDR3 length: 16 residues. The germline V gene has CDR1 LGHNA and CDR2 YNFKEQ. The V end lost 1 base, the J end lost 3 bases, and 12 bases lay between the germline ends.

This clonotype was counted a few times. The rearrangement joins TRBV15 to TRBJ2-4; 15 bases match TRBD2. The CDR3 length is 16 residues. Germline loops: CDR1 LNHNV, CDR2 YYDKDF (reference sequence). The V and J ends lost 5 bases and 10 bases, in that order; junction bases with no gene match: 9. The CDR3 bases are TGTGCCACCAGCGGAGGACTAGCGGGAGGGCGGAGGATTCAGTACTTC. This encodes CATSGGLAGGRRIQYF.

This clonotype was detected ten times or more. V gene TRBV10-3 combines with J gene TRBJ2-3, with 7 bases identical to TRBD1. This CDR3 contains 13 residues. Germline trimming cut 10 bases from V and 3 bases from J; bases unmatched to any gene: 7. Germline CDR1 ENHRY, CDR2 SYGVKD. The CDR3 sequence is CATGQVFTDTQYF. DNA of the CDR3: TGTGCCACCGGACAGGTGTTTACAGATACGCAGTATTTT.

Of note for this clonotype: An end of the junction does not agree with germline; a read error may underlie this. The gene calls are TRBV5-1 and TRBJ2-1; 8 nucleotides agree with TRBD2. CDR3 length: 16 amino acids. Germline V gene sequence: CDR1 SGHRS, CDR2 YFSETQ. The CDR3 reads CASSFTLSGAYHEQFF. The CDR3 nucleotides are TGCGCCAGCAGCTTTACCCTTAGCGGGGCCTACCATGAGCAGTTCTTC.

The chain joins TRBV4-1 to TRBJ2-3; no clear D. The CDR3 is 14 amino acids. Trimming took 5 bases from V and 2 from J, leaving 11 bases between them. Germline V lookup: CDR1 MGHRA, CDR2 YSYEKL. The chain's CDR3 is CASSETATTDTQYF. The CDR3 DNA reads as TGCGCCAGCAGCGAAACAGCGACCACAGATACGCAGTATTTT.

This chain connects TRBV5-1 to TRBJ2-1, with D unclear. The V and J ends lost 0 bases and 8 bases respectively, with 12 bases between them. The CDR3 is made up of 14 amino acids. Per germline, CDR1 SGHRS and CDR2 YFSETQ. CDR3 residues: CASSLGRDWDEQFF. DNA for the CDR3: TGCGCCAGCAGCTTGGGTAGGGATTGGGATGAGCAGTTCTTC.

This clonotype turned up a few times. This chain uses TRBV15 with TRBJ1-3, with D unclear. Germline V gene data show CDR1 as LNHNV and CDR2 as YYDKDF (reference sequence). Deletions cut 0 bases from V and 4 bases from J, with 4 bases between. The CDR3 is made up of 13 amino acids. The CDR3: CATSRDRGNTIYF. CDR3 coding DNA: TGTGCCACCAGCAGAGATCGGGGAAACACCATATATTTT.

This clonotype was counted between two and nine times. The chain combines TRBV9 with TRBJ2-4, with TRBD2 matching 9 bases. The J call could be wrong; TRBJ2-7 is a better fit for the DNA end. The germline gives CDR1 SGDLS, CDR2 YYNGEE. CDR3 size: 16 residues. For the CDR3, the DNA is TGTGCCAGCAGCGTAGCTATTCTAGCGGGGCTCCACGAGCAGTACTTC. This encodes CASSVAILAGLHEQYF.

J is TRBJ2-7 and V is TRBV20-1; D possibly matches TRBD1 or TRBD2 (5 bases each). V dropped 1 base and J dropped 4 bases, with 17 bases sitting between them. The CDR3 contains 15 residues. Germline CDR1 DFQATT, CDR2 SNEGSKA (reference sequence). CDR3 residues: CSARASHRGPYEQYF. The CDR3, as DNA: TGCAGTGCTAGAGCCTCGCATAGGGGACCGTACGAGCAGTACTTC.

The gene calls are TRBV12-3 or TRBV12-4 and TRBJ2-6; 8 nucleotides match TRBD2. V shed 6 bases and J 0 bases; nucleotides not matched to a gene: 10. The CDR3 covers 18 residues. CDR3: CASSFLSGSISGANVLTF. CDR3 nucleotides: TGTGCCAGCAGCTTCTTGAGCGGGAGTATCTCTGGGGCCAACGTCCTGACTTTC.

This clonotype was seen a few times. This chain links TRBV27 with TRBJ2-3; possible D gene TRBD2, 6 bases. This CDR3 is built from 13 residues. The V and J ends lost 7 bases and 2 bases respectively, with 10 bases between them. Germline-derived CDR1 and CDR2 are MNHEY and SMNVEV (reference sequence). The CDR3 spells CASMRGLTDTQYF. The CDR3 DNA follows: TGTGCCAGCATGCGGGGCCTCACAGATACGCAGTATTTT.

This clonotype was seen only a few times. CDR3 loop: CASSYPGDRDTDTQYF. CDR3 bases: TGTGCCAGCAGCTACCCTGGGGACAGAGACACAGATACGCAGTATTTT. The rearrangement uses TRBV13 and TRBJ2-3; TRBD1 aligns across 7 bases. This CDR3 spans 16 amino acids. The germline gives CDR1 PRHDT, CDR2 FYEKMQ (reference sequence). The V gene end was trimmed by 4 bases and the J gene end by 2 bases; junction bases not matched to a gene: 9.

This clonotype was counted between two and nine times. The V and J genes are TRBV7-2 and TRBJ2-4; D uncertain. Germline V CDR1 and CDR2: SGHTA, FQGNSA. Trimming pared 1 base from V and 7 bases from J, leaving 14 bases between. This CDR3 is built from 15 residues. In DNA, the CDR3 is TGTGCCAGCAGCTTAGAAGGGTATCGCCGGAACATTCAGTACTTC. Amino acid sequence: CASSLEGYRRNIQYF. The whole variable domain, filled in from reference TRBV7-2 and TRBJ2-4, reads GAGVSQSPSNKVTEKGKDVELRCDPISGHTALYWYRQSLGQGLEFLIYFQGNSAPDKSGLPSDRFSAERTGGSVSTLTIQRTQQEDSAVYLCASSLEGYRRNIQYFGAGTRLSVL.

V usage is TRBV2 and J usage is TRBJ2-1, with a tentative D call TRBD2 (6 bases). CDR3 length equals 13 residues. V gave up 2 bases and J gave up 8 bases, with 10 bases separating them. Germline CDR1 and CDR2: SNHLY and FYNNEI. CDR3 sequence: CASSESWEDEQFF. In DNA, the CDR3 is TGTGCCAGCAGTGAAAGCTGGGAGGATGAGCAGTTCTTC.

This clonotype was observed a few times. The chain joins TRBV29-1 to TRBJ1-2, with D perhaps TRBD1 (5 bases). With 3 bases removed from V and 5 bases from J, the gap between germline ends came to 16 bases. The V gene's germline CDR1 is SQVTM and CDR2 ANQGSEA. The CDR3 is 14 residues long. The chain's CDR3 is CSVDAGGTGYGYTF. As DNA, the CDR3 is TGCAGCGTTGACGCGGGGGGAACGGGTTATGGCTACACCTTC.

J is TRBJ1-1 and V is TRBV21-1; the table's D call, TRBD1, was not checked against the DNA. TRBV21-1 is designated a pseudogene. The CDR3 covers 14 residues. CDR3 amino acids: CASSKGTKNTEAFF. The CDR3 DNA reads as TGTGCCAGCAGCAAAGGGACAAAGAACACTGAAGCTTTCTTT.

This clonotype was seen more than once but under ten times. This rearrangement joins TRBV20-1 to TRBJ2-7; possibly TRBD1 for D (6 bases). The DNA end lines up better with TRBJ2-5; the J call may be wrong. The CDR3 consists of 16 residues. In germline, CDR1 is DFQATT, CDR2 SNEGSKA (reference sequence). The CDR3 loop reads CSARGVWTADLETQYF. In DNA form, the CDR3 reads TGCAGTGCTAGAGGTGTGTGGACAGCAGATCTGGAGACCCAGTACTTC.

The chain links TRBV20-1 to TRBJ1-5; 7 nucleotides line up with TRBD1. The CDR3 has 14 residues. V lost 3 bases to trimming and J lost 2 bases; unmatched junction nucleotides: 4. Germline V gene sequence: CDR1 DFQATT, CDR2 SNEGSKA (reference sequence). As DNA, the CDR3 is TGCAGTGCTAGGAGGACAGGTCGCAATCAGCCCCAGCATTTT. Residues: CSARRTGRNQPQHF.